Shown below are 27 T cell receptor beta chains from a single sample sequenced in a study of identical twins (dated by TCRdb to about 2016). Library preparation employed 5' RACE. The sequencer was an Illumina HiSeq 2000. TCRdb passed the public sequencing reads through fastp at Q25 and MiXCR, retaining productive beta sequences. Rows are unified per CDR3 protein, each entry keeping the most common DNA and genes. A total of some 760,000 distinct CDR3 sequences appear in this sample, 15% to 20% of them only once. The ten top clones hold 13% of the sample. The same specimen was also included in a second study, on T cells expressing NK-cell markers.

Sequenced material: PBMCs. The source is a young woman in good health.

This clonotype has more than one count but fewer than ten. This CDR3 is CASRAPGAAYGYTF. In DNA form, the CDR3 reads TGTGCCAGCAGAGCCCCAGGGGCTGCCTATGGCTACACCTTC. The V call is TRBV6-2 or TRBV6-3, the J call TRBJ1-2; tentatively, D is TRBD1 (6 bases). Germline CDR1 reads MNHEY; CDR2 reads SVGEGT. Trimming took off 6 bases at V and 4 bases at J, with 15 bases between the two ends. There are 14 residues in the CDR3.

This sequence joins TRBV5-1 and TRBJ2-5, with D possibly matching TRBD1 (5 bases). CDR3 size: 13 residues. CDR1 and CDR2 from the germline V gene are SGHRS and YFSETQ. Deletions cut 7 bases from V and 4 bases from J, with 14 bases between. As DNA, the CDR3 is TGCGCCAGCTCAGACAGTTTTGGAGAGACCCAGTACTTC. It yields the protein CASSDSFGETQYF.

This clonotype has just a few counts. The rearrangement links TRBV20-1 to TRBJ1-2; D uncertain. CDR1 and CDR2 from the germline V gene are DFQATT and SNEGSKA (reference sequence). CDR3 length: 12 residues. Trimming stripped 5 bases from V and 5 bases from J, with 12 bases between. The CDR3 DNA reads as TGCAGTGCTTACTACAGCCTATATGGCTACACCTTC. It encodes CSAYYSLYGYTF.

This clonotype came up a few times. V usage is TRBV5-5 and J usage is TRBJ1-3; TRBD1 agrees at 7 bases. The trim removed 4 bases at V and 4 bases at J, leaving 8 bases unmatched. CDR1 SGHKS and CDR2 YYEKEE come from the germline V gene (reference sequence). CDR3 size: 15 residues. CDR3 in DNA: TGTGCCAGCAGCGCATCGAGGGGGCAGGGAAACACCATATATTTT. Translated: CASSASRGQGNTIYF.

Only a few counts were recorded for this clonotype. V and J are TRBV20-1 and TRBJ2-2; 12 bases match TRBD2. The CDR3 is 14 residues long. V was clipped by 6 bases and J by 4 bases; unmatched bases: 3. Germline CDR1 reads DFQATT; CDR2 reads SNEGSKA (reference sequence). The CDR3 region is CSATGLAGTGELFF. Written as DNA, the CDR3 is TGCAGTGCCACGGGACTAGCGGGCACCGGGGAGCTGTTTTTT.

Many counts were recorded for this clonotype. The V call is TRBV2, the J call TRBJ2-5; 10 bases line up with TRBD2. In germline, CDR1 is SNHLY, CDR2 FYNNEI. The V segment lost 5 bases and the J segment 5 bases; nucleotides outside the gene matches: 5. CDR3 size: 14 residues. The CDR3 is CASSSLAGDETQYF. Written as DNA, the CDR3 is TGTGCCAGCAGTAGCCTAGCGGGAGACGAGACCCAGTACTTC.

The CDR3 spells CASSLDVRSIYGYTF. In DNA form, the CDR3 reads TGCGCCAGCAGCTTGGATGTCCGCTCTATCTATGGCTACACCTTC. The chain links TRBV5-1 to TRBJ1-2; the D is unclear. V was trimmed by 0 bases and J by 4 bases, leaving 13 bases between them. The CDR3 is 15 amino acids. The germline gives CDR1 SGHRS, CDR2 YFSETQ.

This clonotype appeared a few times. The chain is built from TRBV29-1 and TRBJ2-3; no clear D. Per the germline V gene, CDR1 is SQVTM and CDR2 is ANQGSEA. V was trimmed by 5 bases and J by 0 bases, leaving 9 bases between them. The CDR3 runs 13 residues. CDR3 DNA: TGCAGCGTTCGACAACCGAGCACAGATACGCAGTATTTT. Translating gives CSVRQPSTDTQYF.

This clonotype was detected only a few times. The V and J genes are TRBV12-3 or TRBV12-4 and TRBJ2-2; maybe TRBD1 (6 bases). The V gene lost 6 bases and the J gene lost 6 bases, with 14 bases spanning the gap. This CDR3 comprises 14 residues. The CDR3 coding sequence is TGTGCCAGCAGCCCTCGACAGGTCTCCGGGGAGCTGTTTTTT. Translated: CASSPRQVSGELFF.

The rearrangement joins TRBV29-1 to TRBJ2-1; perhaps D is TRBD1 or TRBD2 (7 bases each). CDR3 length equals 11 residues. Trimming took off 6 bases at V and 8 bases at J, with 11 bases between the two ends. Looked up from germline, CDR1 is SQVTM and CDR2 is ANQGSEA. The CDR3 region is CSVRGRDEQFF. CDR3 DNA: TGCAGCGTCAGGGGGAGGGATGAGCAGTTCTTC.

This chain uses TRBV12-3 or TRBV12-4 with TRBJ1-4; 8 bases fit TRBD1. This CDR3 spans 15 amino acids. Trimming took 6 bases from V and 7 from J; bases not matched to a gene: 10. CDR3 sequence: CASSFTGGRSEKLFF. Here the CDR3 DNA reads TGTGCCAGCAGCTTTACAGGGGGAAGAAGTGAAAAACTGTTTTTT.

This clonotype was counted only a few times. The chain carries TRBV7-9 and TRBJ1-4; D call uncertain. CDR3 size: 13 residues. Between the trimmed V and J ends, which lost 2 bases and 8 bases, there was a span of 9 bases. Germline V gene sequence: CDR1 SEHNR, CDR2 FQNEAQ (reference sequence). CDR3 coding DNA: TGTGCCAGCAGCTTAAGCATGGTCGAAAAACTGTTTTTT. This sequence encodes CASSLSMVEKLFF.

Only a few counts were recorded for this clonotype. The chain links TRBV3-1 to TRBJ1-4; D not certain. In germline, CDR1 is LGHDT, CDR2 YNNKEL (reference sequence). Trimming took off 4 bases at V and 8 bases at J, with 11 bases between the two ends. The CDR3 runs 13 residues. Here the CDR3 reads CASSLGASEKLFF. Here the CDR3 DNA reads TGTGCCAGCAGCCTGGGTGCGTCCGAAAAACTGTTTTTT.

The CDR3 sequence is CASSLYSGRSGELFF. The CDR3 region has the DNA TGCGCCAGCAGCTTGTACAGCGGGAGGTCTGGGGAGCTGTTTTTT. This chain uses TRBV5-1 with TRBJ2-2, with 9 bases matching TRBD2. Germline values: CDR1 SGHRS, CDR2 YFSETQ. This CDR3 is 15 amino acids long. Germline trimming cut 1 base from V and 8 bases from J; bases unmatched to any gene: 6.

On this clonotype: Compared with germline, one end of the junction differs, possibly owing to a read error. The chain carries TRBV7-8 and TRBJ2-5; D remains unclear. This CDR3 is built from 11 residues. CDR1 SGHVS and CDR2 FQNEAQ come from the germline V gene. Here the CDR3 reads CVSSSEETQYF. CDR3 in DNA: TGTGTCAGCAGCTCCGAAGAGACCCAGTACTTC.

This clonotype appeared a few times. This chain uses TRBV6-1 with TRBJ1-1, with D perhaps matching TRBD1 (5 bases). V lost 7 bases to trimming and J lost 5 bases, with 14 bases between them. Germline loops: CDR1 MNHNS, CDR2 SASEGT. This CDR3 comprises 13 residues. The CDR3 here is CASMVGPGTEAFF. For the CDR3, the DNA is TGTGCCAGCATGGTGGGGCCCGGGACTGAAGCTTTCTTT.

This rearrangement joins TRBV6-1 to TRBJ1-1, with TRBD1 matching 9 bases. The trim removed 6 bases at V and 0 bases at J, leaving 11 bases unmatched. The CDR3 has 17 residues. Germline values: CDR1 MNHNS, CDR2 SASEGT. CDR3 sequence reads: CASRLRQGGRVNTEAFF. DNA for the CDR3: TGTGCCAGCAGACTCAGACAGGGGGGTCGGGTGAACACTGAAGCTTTCTTT.

This clonotype has a handful of counts. The chain carries TRBV20-1 and TRBJ1-1; perhaps TRBD1 as D (6 bases). The germline V and J ends were trimmed by 3 bases and 5 bases, with 13 bases remaining between them. The CDR3 contains 13 residues. Germline V gene data show CDR1 as DFQATT and CDR2 as SNEGSKA (reference sequence). CDR3 DNA sequence: TGCAGTGCTAGTAGCTCAGGGGTTACTGAAGCTTTCTTT. Protein: CSASSSGVTEAFF.

This rearrangement joins TRBV20-1 to TRBJ2-1; 7 nucleotides line up with TRBD2. Germline-derived CDR1 and CDR2 are DFQATT and SNEGSKA (reference sequence). With V trimmed by 3 bases and J by 3 bases, 5 bases remained unmatched. This CDR3 is built from 14 residues. CDR3 sequence: CSARRTRVYNEQFF. DNA for the CDR3: TGCAGTGCTAGGAGGACTAGGGTCTACAATGAGCAGTTCTTC.

The table lists this clonotype with a few counts. The V and J genes are TRBV4-3 and TRBJ1-5; D is perhaps TRBD1 (6 bases). Germline V lookup: CDR1 LGHNA, CDR2 YSLEER. There are 15 residues in the CDR3. V was pared by 4 bases and J by 2 bases, with 12 bases between. The CDR3 protein is CASSLTGGGNQPQHF. The DNA for the CDR3 is TGCGCCAGCAGCCTAACTGGGGGCGGCAATCAGCCCCAGCATTTT.

CDR3 sequence reads: CSARGDGYTQYF. CDR3 in DNA: TGCAGTGCTAGAGGTGACGGGTATACGCAGTATTTT. The genes are TRBV20-1 and TRBJ2-3; no clear D. The CDR3 is made up of 12 amino acids. Germline V lookup: CDR1 DFQATT, CDR2 SNEGSKA (reference sequence). The V end was cut by 1 base, the J end by 7 bases, with 9 bases between.

This clonotype was counted between two and nine times. The chain joins TRBV29-1 to TRBJ1-1, with D perhaps matching TRBD1 (6 bases). This CDR3 has 15 residues. V gave up 5 bases and J gave up 2 bases, with 18 bases separating them. The V gene's germline CDR1 is SQVTM and CDR2 ANQGSEA. The CDR3: CSVRPAQGANTEAFF. In DNA, the CDR3 is TGCAGCGTTCGACCCGCACAGGGCGCCAACACTGAAGCTTTCTTT.

There are many counts of this clonotype. The CDR3 sequence: CATSRELATGELFF. The CDR3 DNA is TGTGCCACCAGCAGGGAACTAGCTACCGGGGAGCTGTTTTTT. J is TRBJ2-2 and V is TRBV15, with D possibly being TRBD2 (6 bases). The V gene's germline CDR1 is LNHNV and CDR2 YYDKDF (reference sequence). The CDR3 consists of 14 residues. The germline V and J ends were trimmed by 3 bases and 5 bases, with 10 bases remaining between them.

Many counts were recorded for this clonotype. The chain couples TRBV5-1 to TRBJ2-1; D is undetermined. This CDR3 contains 15 residues. CDR1 is SGHRS and CDR2 is YFSETQ in the germline V gene. V lost 0 bases to trimming and J lost 2 bases, with 9 bases between them. The CDR3: CASSLGALTYNEQFF. The CDR3 region has the DNA TGCGCCAGCAGCTTGGGGGCGCTTACCTACAATGAGCAGTTCTTC.

V is TRBV29-1 and J is TRBJ2-1; 14 nucleotides match TRBD2. Per the germline V gene, CDR1 is SQVTM and CDR2 is ANQGSEA. The CDR3 has 18 amino acids. V dropped 7 bases and J dropped 0; count of bases not matched to a gene: 11. CDR3 in amino acids: CSGRKRTSGGFSYNEQFF. The CDR3 coding sequence is TGCAGCGGTCGGAAAAGGACTAGCGGGGGGTTCTCCTACAATGAGCAGTTCTTC.

The chain has TRBV3-1 and TRBJ2-3, with D tentatively TRBD1 or TRBD2 (5 bases each). Germline CDR1 and CDR2: LGHDT and YNNKEL (reference sequence). The V end was cut by 4 bases, the J end by 4 bases, with 9 bases between. The CDR3 is made up of 13 amino acids. CDR3 DNA sequence: TGTGCCAGCAGCCGTAGGGACGCAGATACGCAGTATTTT. Protein: CASSRRDADTQYF.

A few counts support this clonotype. This chain connects TRBV6-5 to TRBJ2-5; no reliable D call. Germline V gene data show CDR1 as MNHEY and CDR2 as SVGAGI. V gave up 0 bases and J gave up 3 bases, with 11 bases separating them. CDR3 length equals 15 residues. The CDR3 nucleotides read TGTGCCAGCAGTTACTCGCCGGGTCGAAAAGAGACCCAGTACTTC. Residues: CASSYSPGRKETQYF.